These 21 T cell receptor beta chains originate from one sample sequenced in a study of identical twins. TCRdb re-analysed the 5' RACE reads in MiXCR, keeping a single row per CDR3 protein. The sample lists some 460,000 distinct CDR3 sequences; 13% to 15% were seen once. These data were likewise used in another study, on yellow fever vaccine responses in identical twins.

Sequencing input: CD4+ T cells sorted from blood. The receptor set was obtained from a woman aged 18-29 years in good health.

This clonotype was detected a few times. The V and J genes are TRBV4-3 and TRBJ2-5, with 10 bases aligning to TRBD1. The CDR3 sequence is 14 residues long. The germline CDR1 and CDR2 sequences are LGHNA and YSLEER. The V segment lost 4 bases and the J segment 6 bases; nucleotides outside the gene matches: 5. The CDR3 sequence is CASSPGQGGQTQYF. As DNA, the CDR3 is TGCGCCAGCAGCCCAGGACAGGGGGGACAGACCCAGTACTTC.

This clonotype was detected only a few times. The gene calls are TRBV2 and TRBJ2-7; tentatively, D is TRBD2 (6 bases). V dropped 4 bases and J dropped 3 bases, with 10 bases sitting between them. CDR3 size: 13 residues. Germline V gene sequence: CDR1 SNHLY, CDR2 FYNNEI. The CDR3 is CASSVAGIYEQYF. CDR3 coding DNA: TGTGCCAGCAGTGTTGCGGGGATCTACGAGCAGTACTTC.

There are many counts of this clonotype. The CDR3 sequence: CASSSEGGESQYF. The DNA of the CDR3 is TGCGCCAGCAGCTCGGAGGGTGGAGAGTCGCAGTACTTC. This chain connects TRBV5-1 to TRBJ2-7, with a tentative D call TRBD2 (6 bases). Per germline, CDR1 SGHRS and CDR2 YFSETQ. The CDR3 runs to 13 residues. V was cut by 3 bases and J by 9 bases, with 16 bases left in between. Looking up the rest from reference TRBV5-1 and TRBJ2-7 gives the full variable domain: KAGVTQTPRYLIKTRGQQVTLSCSPISGHRSVSWYQQTPGQGLQFLFEYFSETQRNKGNFPGRFSGRQFSNSRSEMNVSTLELGDSALYLCASSSEGGESQYFGPGTRLTVT.

This chain uses TRBV19 with TRBJ2-5; the D gene is possibly TRBD2 (6 bases). Between the trimmed V and J ends, which lost 3 bases and 3 bases, there was a span of 8 bases. This CDR3 comprises 13 residues. Germline V gene data show CDR1 as LNHDA and CDR2 as SQIVND (reference sequence). The CDR3 DNA is TGTGCCAGTAGTATTGCGGGGAAAGAGACCCAGTACTTC. Protein: CASSIAGKETQYF.

The chain recombines TRBV12-3 or TRBV12-4 with TRBJ1-5; no reliable D call. This CDR3 region has 16 residues. The ends were cut back, 2 bases at V and 6 bases at J, with 17 bases in the middle. The CDR3 DNA reads TGTGCCAGCAGTTTATACGGGAGGGAGCCGCCTCAGCCCCAGCATTTT. Encoded protein: CASSLYGREPPQPQHF.

This chain connects TRBV18 to TRBJ2-7; TRBD1 matches 7 bases. The germline CDR1 and CDR2 sequences are KGHSH and LQKENI. The V segment lost 4 bases and the J segment 2 bases; nucleotides outside the gene matches: 8. The CDR3 sequence is 15 residues long. In nucleotides, the CDR3 is TGTGCCAGCTCACGCGACAGGGCCCGAACCTACGAGCAGTACTTC. Encoded protein: CASSRDRARTYEQYF.

This clonotype was counted between two and nine times. The rearrangement uses TRBV11-1 and TRBJ2-7; TRBD1 agrees at 7 bases. Germline CDR1 SGHAT, CDR2 FQDESV (reference sequence). J was trimmed by 0 bases and V by 4 bases; bases with no gene match: 18. The CDR3 is 19 amino acids. The CDR3 region is CASSSGQDQPAFFSYEQYF. The CDR3 DNA sequence: TGTGCCAGCAGCTCAGGACAGGACCAACCCGCTTTCTTCTCCTACGAGCAGTACTTC. The full variable domain, rest sourced from reference TRBV11-1 and TRBJ2-7, is EAEVAQSPRYKITEKSQAVAFWCDPISGHATLYWYRQILGQGPELLVQFQDESVVDDSQLPKDRFSAERLKGVDSTLKIQPAELGDSAMYLCASSSGQDQPAFFSYEQYFGPGTRLTVT.

The rearrangement links TRBV19 to TRBJ2-1; D may be TRBD2 (6 bases). This CDR3 is built from 17 residues. CDR1 is LNHDA, CDR2 SQIVND, per germline (reference sequence). Trimming left V 7 bases short and J 0 bases short, with 19 bases between. The DNA of the CDR3 is TGTGCCAGTACCCGGAGGGGAGCGTCCAGCTCCTACAATGAGCAGTTCTTC. Encoded protein: CASTRRGASSSYNEQFF.

This chain connects TRBV5-1 to TRBJ2-2; possibly TRBD1 for D (6 bases). Germline V gene sequence: CDR1 SGHRS, CDR2 YFSETQ. V was clipped by 2 bases and J by 3 bases, with 20 bases between them. The CDR3 extends over 18 amino acids. The CDR3 here is CASSLSTSGGVDTGELFF. CDR3 DNA: TGCGCCAGCAGCTTATCTACATCTGGGGGCGTAGACACCGGGGAGCTGTTTTTT.

The sample holds a few counts of this clonotype. The rearrangement joins TRBV29-1 to TRBJ2-1; 7 bases fit TRBD1. V shed 4 bases, J shed 3 bases, and the junction held 9 bases outside the gene matches. The CDR3 extends over 15 amino acids. CDR1 is SQVTM and CDR2 is ANQGSEA in the germline V gene. The CDR3 protein is CSVAAPGQIYNEQFF. CDR3 in DNA: TGCAGCGTTGCCGCCCCGGGACAGATCTACAATGAGCAGTTCTTC.

This clonotype came up a few times. The chain uses TRBV20-1 and TRBJ2-2; possible D gene TRBD1, 5 bases. The V and J ends lost 0 bases and 1 base respectively, with 6 bases between them. The germline V gene encodes CDR1 DFQATT and CDR2 SNEGSKA (reference sequence). The CDR3 loop spans 14 amino acids. This chain's CDR3 is CSARDQGNTGELFF. In DNA, the CDR3 is TGCAGTGCTAGAGACCAGGGGAACACCGGGGAGCTGTTTTTT.

The table lists this clonotype with a few counts. The CDR3 region is CASSRYRYNEQFF. The CDR3 DNA reads as TGTGCCAGCAGCAGATACAGGTACAATGAGCAGTTCTTC. This chain uses TRBV7-9 with TRBJ2-1, with TRBD1 as a possible D gene (5 bases). This CDR3 has 13 residues. From germline, CDR1 is SEHNR and CDR2 FQNEAQ (reference sequence). Deletions cut 5 bases from V and 4 bases from J, with 9 bases between.

The sample holds many counts of this clonotype. V is TRBV20-1 and J is TRBJ2-3, with D uncertain. From germline, CDR1 is DFQATT and CDR2 SNEGSKA (reference sequence). There are 15 residues in the CDR3. Trimming took off 5 bases at V and 3 bases at J, with 18 bases between the two ends. In DNA, the CDR3 is TGCAGTGCTCCCCGGACCGTTAGAAGTACAGATACGCAGTATTTT. Residues: CSAPRTVRSTDTQYF.

This clonotype has more than one count but fewer than ten. One end of the junction fails to match germline, which may point to a read error. J is TRBJ2-7 and V is TRBV6-1; D not certain. Germline V gene lookup returns CDR1 MNHNS and CDR2 SASEGT. The CDR3 is made up of 13 amino acids. For the CDR3, the DNA is TGTGCCAGCAGTGAAGCGCCCACCCGCGAGGAGTACTTC. It yields the protein CASSEAPTREEYF.

This clonotype was seen at least ten times. The rearrangement joins TRBV12-3 or TRBV12-4 to TRBJ2-1, with 9 bases fitting TRBD2. This CDR3 contains 13 residues. V dropped 5 bases and J dropped 7; count of bases not matched to a gene: 3. CDR3: CASSRREGNEQFF. In nucleotides, the CDR3 is TGTGCCAGCAGTCGGCGGGAGGGAAATGAGCAGTTCTTC.

This chain joins TRBV11-1 and TRBJ2-7; D gene uncertain. The germline V and J ends were trimmed by 1 base and 2 bases, with 12 bases remaining between them. Looked up from germline, CDR1 is SGHAT and CDR2 is FQDESV (reference sequence). CDR3 size: 15 residues. CDR3 residues: CASSLGLSVTYEQYF. The CDR3 DNA is TGTGCCAGCAGCTTAGGGCTGTCGGTAACCTACGAGCAGTACTTC.

This clonotype was detected ten times or more. The chain uses TRBV5-5 and TRBJ2-5, with 11 bases aligning to TRBD2. Losses at the gene ends were 0 bases for V and 2 bases for J; bases not matched to a gene: 3. In germline, CDR1 is SGHKS, CDR2 YYEKEE (reference sequence). This CDR3 has 16 amino acids. The CDR3 reads CASSLALAGGQETQYF. CDR3 bases: TGTGCCAGCAGCTTGGCCTTAGCGGGGGGGCAAGAGACCCAGTACTTC.

Turning to this clonotype: The junction and the germline gene differ at one end; a read error may be behind it. In DNA, the CDR3 is TGTGCTAGCAGCTTAGCCCCGACAGGCAATGAGCAGTTCTTC. This translates into CASSLAPTGNEQFF. V usage is TRBV7-7 and J usage is TRBJ2-1; the D gene is possibly TRBD1 (6 bases). CDR1 and CDR2 from the germline V gene are SSHAT and FNYEAQ (reference sequence). This CDR3 comprises 14 residues.

This clonotype was found many times. One end of the junction varies from germline; a read error may be responsible. The V and J genes are TRBV7-2 and TRBJ2-2; 11 nucleotides line up with TRBD2. Germline CDR1 reads SGHTA; CDR2 reads FQGNSA. The CDR3 sequence is 15 residues long. The CDR3 region is CASSLAGGNTGELFF. DNA for the CDR3: TGTGCCAGCAGCCTAGCGGGAGGGAACACCGGGGAGCTGTTTTTT.

The chain has TRBV2 and TRBJ1-6, with no clear D. The CDR3 consists of 13 residues. V shed 8 bases and J shed 3 bases, with 8 bases lying between them. Per germline, CDR1 SNHLY and CDR2 FYNNEI. CDR3 nucleotides: TGTGCCAGCCAGGCTATCTATAATTCACCCCTCCACTTT. Protein product: CASQAIYNSPLHF.

There are many counts of this clonotype. The junction and the germline gene differ at one end; a read error may be behind it. This chain connects TRBV7-9 to TRBJ2-7; D may be TRBD1 (6 bases). Germline lookup yields CDR1 SEHNR and CDR2 FQNEAQ (reference sequence). CDR3 length: 14 residues. The CDR3 sequence: CASSFIRDNYEQYF. DNA for the CDR3: TGTGCCAGTAGCTTTATTAGGGACAACTACGAGCAGTACTTC.